This T cell receptor beta chain was sequenced in a study of metastatic and nonmetastatic thyroid tumors. Study-wide context: Thyroid patients, malignant and benign, had repertoires compared across blood and tumor or nodule tissue.

Trimming took 1 base from V and 10 from J, leaving 9 bases between them. CDR1 is SGHRS, CDR2 YFSETQ, per germline. This CDR3 has 12 residues. Points from the study as a whole: When malignant thyroid tumors were compared with benign nodules, TCR beta diversity was reportedly significantly higher in the malignant tumors. This held in both blood and tumor samples.

Only a few counts were recorded for this clone. Its antigen is as yet unknown. Until they underwent thyroid surgery, no patient had received any treatment. The authors' processing: A papillary thyroid cancer distant-metastasis classifier was built from CDR3 differences across clinicopathological groups. TCRdb used MiXCR to call clones anew from the PCR reads. The V and J calls and clone size are TCRdb's, not the authors'. The sample includes roughly 34,000 clones, under 40% of them seen just once. The material sequenced was tumor tissue. V usage is TRBV5-1 and J usage is TRBJ2-1; D not certain. The sequence came from a female donor with papillary thyroid cancer or a benign thyroid nodule (not recorded which). Some clones in this sample may be carry-over from other donors' samples. The CDR3 nucleotides read TGCGCCAGCAGCTTGAGTCGGTTGGAGCAGTTCTTC. It specifies CASSLSRLEQFF.